This is a list of T cell receptor beta chains from one sample in a study of blood T cell repertoires in COVID-19. TCRdb's copy holds only in-frame clones and misses some; the assay was immunoSEQ multiplex PCR. This sample has approximately 120,000 clones, with around four fifths found just once. Material for sequencing was peripheral blood. All receptors come from a woman aged 55-69 years with acute or convalescent COVID-19. The CDR3 runs from the conserved cysteine through the conserved F or W. D genes are given only for firm matches. Some rows have no size entry. The others give once, few or many, or a class for an expanded clone.

d_call cdr3_length j_call clone_size v_call cdr3_nt cdr3_aa
TRBD1 14 TRBJ1-5 - TRBV28 TGTGCCAGCAGGCCACAGGGGGCTGGTCAGCCCCAGCATTTT CASRPQGAGQPQHF
- 13 TRBJ2-7 - TRBV7-3 TGTGCCAGCAGCCCAACACCTCAGGGAGAGCAGTACTTC CASSPTPQGEQYF
TRBD1 16 TRBJ1-1 - TRBV7-8 TGTGCCAGCAGCTTATCGATAGGCAGGGGGCAGGTTGAAGCTTTCTTT CASSLSIGRGQVEAFF
- 14 TRBJ2-5 - TRBV5-5 TGTGCCAGCAGCTTGTTGCGAGGCTACGGGACCCAGTACTTC CASSLLRGYGTQYF
- 14 TRBJ2-3 - TRBV2 TGTGCCAGCACTCCAAAAAACAGGGGAGGTACGCAGTATTTT CASTPKNRGGTQYF
TRBD1 14 TRBJ2-2 - TRBV6-5 TGTGCCAGCGGAGGGACAGGGCCCGCCGGGGAGCTGTTTTTT CASGGTGPAGELFF
- 15 TRBJ1-4 - TRBV5-1 TGCGCCAGCAGCTTGACCGGGGCAACTAATGAAAAACTGTTTTTT CASSLTGATNEKLFF
- 14 TRBJ1-5 - TRBV5-6 TGTGCCAGCAGCTCGACAGGTCAGCTACAGCCCCAGCATTTT CASSSTGQLQPQHF
- 14 TRBJ1-2 - TRBV5-6 TGTGCCAGCAGCGTTCGGGGGGCAGGGTATGGCTACACCTTC CASSVRGAGYGYTF
- 17 TRBJ1-2 - TRBV5-1 TGCGCCAGCAGCTTGGAAGGGACTCCAACGCCTAACTATGGCTACACCTTC CASSLEGTPTPNYGYTF
- 13 TRBJ2-2 - TRBV5-5 TGTGCCAGCAGGCGGGGGCACACCGGGGAGCTGTTTTTT CASRRGHTGELFF
TRBD1 14 TRBJ1-5 - TRBV10-3 TGTGCCAATGCCGGGACAGGGGACAATCAGCCCCAGCATTTT CANAGTGDNQPQHF
TRBD1 14 TRBJ1-2 - TRBV28 TGTGCCACTAACGAGGGCAGGGGGAACTATGGCTACACCTTC CATNEGRGNYGYTF
- 14 TRBJ1-5 once TRBV5-1 TGCGCCAGCAGCTTGAACGGAGGCAATCAGCCCCAGCATTTT CASSLNGGNQPQHF
- 13 TRBJ2-4 - TRBV28 TGTGCCAGCAGTCTCAATAGTCCCCGTGTTCAGTACTTC CASSLNSPRVQYF